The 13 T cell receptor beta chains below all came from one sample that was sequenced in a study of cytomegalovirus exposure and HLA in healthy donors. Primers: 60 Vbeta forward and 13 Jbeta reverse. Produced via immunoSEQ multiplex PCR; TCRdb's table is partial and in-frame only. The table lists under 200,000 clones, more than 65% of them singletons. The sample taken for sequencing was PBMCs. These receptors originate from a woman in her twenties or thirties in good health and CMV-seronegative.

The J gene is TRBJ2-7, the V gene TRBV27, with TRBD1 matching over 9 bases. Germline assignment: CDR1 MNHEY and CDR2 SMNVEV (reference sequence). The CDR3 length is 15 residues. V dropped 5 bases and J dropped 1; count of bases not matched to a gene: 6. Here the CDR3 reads CASSPSGTGSYEQYF. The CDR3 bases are TGTGCCAGCAGTCCCTCTGGGACAGGGTCCTACGAGCAGTACTTC.

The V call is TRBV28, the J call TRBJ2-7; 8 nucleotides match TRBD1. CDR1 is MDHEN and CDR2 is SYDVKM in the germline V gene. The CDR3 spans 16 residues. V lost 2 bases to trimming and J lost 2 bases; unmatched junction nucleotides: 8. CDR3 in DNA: TGTGCCAGCAGTTTAACTAGACAGGGGCGCGCCTACGAGCAGTACTTC. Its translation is CASSLTRQGRAYEQYF.

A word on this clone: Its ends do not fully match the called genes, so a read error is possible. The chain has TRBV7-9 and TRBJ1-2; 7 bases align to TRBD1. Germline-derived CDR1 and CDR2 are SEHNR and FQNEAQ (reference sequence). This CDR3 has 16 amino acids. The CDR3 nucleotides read TGTTCCAGCAGCGCCGGGACAGCGCCGTCTGGGGATGGCTACACCTTC. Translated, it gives CSSSAGTAPSGDGYTF.

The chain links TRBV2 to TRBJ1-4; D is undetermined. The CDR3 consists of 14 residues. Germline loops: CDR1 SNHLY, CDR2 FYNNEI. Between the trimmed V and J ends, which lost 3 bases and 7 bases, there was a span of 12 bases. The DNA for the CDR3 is TGTGCCAGCAGTGAGGAGGGCAGATCTGAAAAACTGTTTTTT. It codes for CASSEEGRSEKLFF.

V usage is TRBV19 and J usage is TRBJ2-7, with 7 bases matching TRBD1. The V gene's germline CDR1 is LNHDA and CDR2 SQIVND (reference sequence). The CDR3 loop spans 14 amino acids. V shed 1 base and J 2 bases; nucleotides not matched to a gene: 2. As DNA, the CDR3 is TGTGCCAGTAGTATAGCGGGGACAGCCTACGAGCAGTACTTC. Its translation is CASSIAGTAYEQYF.

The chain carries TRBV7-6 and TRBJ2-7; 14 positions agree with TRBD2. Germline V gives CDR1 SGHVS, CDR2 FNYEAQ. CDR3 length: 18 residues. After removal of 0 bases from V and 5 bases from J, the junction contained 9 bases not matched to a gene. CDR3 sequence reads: CASSLAVATSGRADEQYF. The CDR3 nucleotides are TGTGCCAGCAGCTTAGCGGTAGCGACTAGCGGGAGGGCCGACGAGCAGTACTTC.

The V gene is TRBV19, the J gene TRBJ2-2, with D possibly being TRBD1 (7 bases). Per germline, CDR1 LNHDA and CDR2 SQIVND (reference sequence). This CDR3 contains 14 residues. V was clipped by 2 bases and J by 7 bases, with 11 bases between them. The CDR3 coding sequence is TGTGCCAGTAGTATAAGGGGGGACAGCGGGGAGCTGTTTTTT. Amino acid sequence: CASSIRGDSGELFF.

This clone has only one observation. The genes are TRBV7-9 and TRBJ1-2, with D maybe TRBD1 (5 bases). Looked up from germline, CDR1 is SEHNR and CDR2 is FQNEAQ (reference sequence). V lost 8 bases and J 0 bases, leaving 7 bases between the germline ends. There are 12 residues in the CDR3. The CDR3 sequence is CASDSSNYGYTF. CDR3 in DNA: TGTGCCAGCGACAGCTCTAACTATGGCTACACCTTC.

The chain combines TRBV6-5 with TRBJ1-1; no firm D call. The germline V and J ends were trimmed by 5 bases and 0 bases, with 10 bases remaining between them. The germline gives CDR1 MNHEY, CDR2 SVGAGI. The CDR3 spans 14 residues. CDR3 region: CASSRQVMNTEAFF. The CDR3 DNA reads TGTGCCAGCAGTCGGCAGGTCATGAACACTGAAGCTTTCTTT.

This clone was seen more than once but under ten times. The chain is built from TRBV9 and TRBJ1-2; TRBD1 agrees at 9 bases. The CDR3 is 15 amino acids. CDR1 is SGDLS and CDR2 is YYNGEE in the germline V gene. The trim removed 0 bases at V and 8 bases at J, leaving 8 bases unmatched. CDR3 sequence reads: CASSVEGTGYEGYTF. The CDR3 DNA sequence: TGTGCCAGCAGCGTAGAGGGGACAGGGTATGAGGGCTACACCTTC.

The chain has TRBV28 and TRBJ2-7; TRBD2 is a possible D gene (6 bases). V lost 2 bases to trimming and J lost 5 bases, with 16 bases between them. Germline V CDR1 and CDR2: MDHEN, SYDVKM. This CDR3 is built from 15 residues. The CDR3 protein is CASSLVALRGNEQYF. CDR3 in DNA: TGTGCCAGCAGTTTAGTTGCCCTGCGGGGTAACGAGCAGTACTTC.

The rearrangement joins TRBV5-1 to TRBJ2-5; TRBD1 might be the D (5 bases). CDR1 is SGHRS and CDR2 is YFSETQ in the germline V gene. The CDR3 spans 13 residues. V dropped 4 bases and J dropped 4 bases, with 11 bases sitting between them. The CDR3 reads CASSKGSRETQYF. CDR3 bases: TGCGCCAGCAGCAAGGGGTCCAGAGAGACCCAGTACTTC.

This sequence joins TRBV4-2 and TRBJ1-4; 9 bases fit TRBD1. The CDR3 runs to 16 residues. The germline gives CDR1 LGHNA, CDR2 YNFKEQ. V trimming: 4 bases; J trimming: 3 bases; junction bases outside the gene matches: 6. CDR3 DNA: TGTGCCAGCAGCCCCGGCGGGACAGGGCCTAATGAAAAACTGTTTTTT. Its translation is CASSPGGTGPNEKLFF.